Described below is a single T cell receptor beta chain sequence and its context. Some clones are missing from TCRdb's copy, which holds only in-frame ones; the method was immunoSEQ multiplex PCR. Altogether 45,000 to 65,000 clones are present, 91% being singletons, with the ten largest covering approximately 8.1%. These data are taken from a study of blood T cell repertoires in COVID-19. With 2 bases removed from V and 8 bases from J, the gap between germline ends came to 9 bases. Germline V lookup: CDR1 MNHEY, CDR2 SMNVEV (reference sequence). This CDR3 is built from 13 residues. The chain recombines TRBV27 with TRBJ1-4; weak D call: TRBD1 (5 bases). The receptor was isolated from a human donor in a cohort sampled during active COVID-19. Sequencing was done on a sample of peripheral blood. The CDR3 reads CASSLGGREKLFF. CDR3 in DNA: TGTGCCAGCAGTTTAGGGGGGAGGGAAAAACTGTTTTTT.